The clone carrying this T cell receptor (beta chain) was detected a few times. Its antigen is still unknown. Expressed TCRB transcripts were sequenced after all isolated RNA was converted to cDNA. Assay: immunoSEQ multiplex PCR; the TCRdb copy retains only in-frame clones and omits some. The data show roughly 330,000 clones, approximately 13% seen once. The data stem from a study of beta chain features in type 1 diabetes. Study results and caveats: The similarity of naive, central memory and Treg TCRB repertoires appeared greater among patients than among healthy donors. For type 1 diabetes patients, VDJ junctions showed fewer insertions and more deletions. Significant though moderate, a shortening of TCRB CDR3s appeared in all four CD4+ subsets of Type 1 diabetes patients. cDNA-based reads could over-represent cells with high TCR expression.

The germline V and J ends were trimmed by 6 bases and 2 bases, with 11 bases remaining between them. CDR1 is SEHNR and CDR2 is FQNEAQ in the germline V gene (reference sequence). This CDR3 has 14 residues. The J gene is TRBJ1-3, the V gene TRBV7-9; perhaps TRBD1 as D (5 bases). The specimen was naive CD4+ T cells from blood. The sequence derives from a woman between 18 and 29 years old with type 1 diabetes. The CDR3 DNA reads as TGTGCCAGCAGGACTCAGGGAACTGGAAACACCATATATTTT. It translates to CASRTQGTGNTIYF.